The source of this T cell receptor (beta chain) is a study of beta chain features in type 1 diabetes. The investigators reverse transcribed all of the isolated RNA, so they sequenced expressed TCRB transcripts. Sequencing was performed with immunoSEQ multiplex PCR; in TCRdb, only in-frame clones are kept and a portion is missing. The table shows almost 350,000 clones, with less than 10% occurring only once. CDR1 and CDR2 (germline): SGHNT, YYREEE (reference sequence). This CDR3 is 14 amino acids long. V lost 4 bases to trimming and J lost 3 bases, with 13 bases between them. The receptor's source is a woman aged 18-29 years in good health. The sequenced material came from central memory CD4+ T cells from blood. The chain carries TRBV5-4 and TRBJ1-2, with D unclear. Written as DNA, the CDR3 is TGTGCCAGCAGCCCGTATAACGGGGACTATGGCTACACCTTC. This sequence encodes CASSPYNGDYGYTF. The whole variable domain, remainder taken from reference TRBV5-4 and TRBJ1-2, is ETGVTQSPTHLIKTRGQQVTLRCSSQSGHNTVSWYQQALGQGPQFIFQYYREEENGRGNFPPRFSGLQFPNYSSELNVNALELDDSALYLCASSPYNGDYGYTFGSGTRLTVV.